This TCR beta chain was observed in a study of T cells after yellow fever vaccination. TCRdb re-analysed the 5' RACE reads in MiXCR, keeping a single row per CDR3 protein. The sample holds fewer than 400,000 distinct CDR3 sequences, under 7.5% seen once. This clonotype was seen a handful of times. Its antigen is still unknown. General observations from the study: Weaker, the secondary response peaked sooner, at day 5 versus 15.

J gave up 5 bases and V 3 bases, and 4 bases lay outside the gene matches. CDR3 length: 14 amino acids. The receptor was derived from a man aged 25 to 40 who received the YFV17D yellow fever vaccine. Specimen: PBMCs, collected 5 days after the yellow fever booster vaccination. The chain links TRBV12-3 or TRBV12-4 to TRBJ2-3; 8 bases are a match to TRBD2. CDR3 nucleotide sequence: TGTGCCAGCAGTTTCAGCGGGAGTAAAGATACGCAGTATTTT. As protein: CASSFSGSKDTQYF.